The entry below describes one T cell receptor (beta chain). Its antigen target is currently unknown. Base qualities are not provided; no much larger clone lies one nucleotide away. The germline ends are 19 bases apart after V is trimmed by 4 bases and J by 10 bases. Sequences MGHRA (CDR1) and YSYEKL (CDR2) are obtained from the germline V gene. The CDR3, from cysteine to phenylalanine, totals 14 residues. Solely the CDR3 DNA is kept, with 42 bases framed from the first base. Each collaborating institution followed its own protocols to collect whole blood in K2EDTA tubes. For TCRbeta analysis, collaborators shipped samples as frozen whole blood, isolated PBMCs, or DNA extracted from either of those sample types. The immunoSEQ Assay, a bias-controlled multiplex PCR, was used to amplify TCRbeta CDR3 regions from genomic DNA. Processing in the source paper ran as follows. Within the assay, amplification of reference gene primers was used to estimate how many nucleated cells each sample contained. Sequence reads were collapsed and filtered to measure the absolute abundance of every unique TCRbeta CDR3 rearrangement. For each sample, productive Simpson clonality was calculated as the square root of Simpson's diversity index over productive rearrangements. The table comes from immuneACCESS by way of TCRdb, which keeps in-frame sequences with V and J called. Part of the clones is missing from these tables; in studies checked, under half for an unresolved V gene and the rest for unknown reasons. The D gene and trimming were derived from the DNA, and the V and J assignments and clone size from that table. In this sample the table shows 150,000 to 200,000 clones, 82% of which occur a single time. Jointly, the top ten make up 22% of the sample.

These data come from a study of blood T cell repertoires in COVID-19 (dated by TCRdb to the early 2020s). Some background on the complete study: Samples covering the acute and convalescent phases of COVID-19 were provided by collaborators in the United States, Italy and Spain. The material from the prospective study consisted of cDNA or gDNA derived from T cells, B-cell-depleted T cells, or PBMCs. Deeply sampled blood TCRbeta repertoires from subjects exposed to, actively infected with, or recovered from COVID-19 were included in the dataset. The repertoires were released in a freely available public database intended as a resource for research on the immune response to SARS-CoV-2. The samples were drawn from the first 160 participants of the ongoing ImmuneRACE study and from some 1,300 subjects provided by 6 global collaborators. Nearly every sample came with metadata listing a de-identified subject ID, COVID-19 status, age in years and sex. HLA class I and class II types, where available, came from metadata supplied by the sample provider rather than from assay-based typing.

The study at large found these results: The amount of clinical and demographic metadata varied by source and participant and was provided uncurated.

The receptor chain draws on TRBV4-1 and TRBJ1-1; the D segment could be TRBD1, given 6 matching bases. The receptor comes from a woman aged 80 or older with acute or convalescent COVID-19. Sequenced: peripheral blood. The CDR3 amino acid sequence is: CASSPAAGARAAFF. The DNA sequence follows: TGCGCCAGCAGCCCAGCCGCGGGGGCGCGGGCAGCTTTCTTT.